The 21 T cell receptor beta chains in this list originate from one sample, sequenced in a study of cytomegalovirus exposure and HLA in healthy donors. The PCR used 60 Vbeta and 13 Jbeta primers. This table comes from immunoSEQ multiplex PCR, and its TCRdb copy is limited to in-frame clones, with some not included. This sample yields roughly 150,000 clones, of which 80% to 85% are seen a single time; approximately 3% belongs to the top ten. Sequencing input: PBMCs. The receptors were gathered from a male donor in good health and CMV-seronegative.

The rearrangement joins TRBV5-1 to TRBJ2-7; maybe TRBD2 (11 bases). V was cut by 0 bases and J by 2 bases, with 21 bases left in between. The CDR3 is 18 residues long. The V gene's germline CDR1 is SGHRS and CDR2 YFSETQ. The CDR3 DNA reads as TGCGCCAGCAGCTTGGGGACAGGGGGACTAGCGGAGCCCTACGAGCAGTACTTC. It yields the protein CASSLGTGGLAEPYEQYF.

This clone is a singleton in its sample. CDR3 loop: CASSLGWHEQYF. DNA of the CDR3: TGTGCCAGCAGCTTAGGGTGGCACGAGCAGTACTTC. The gene calls are TRBV7-9 and TRBJ2-7; D remains unclear. This CDR3 region has 12 residues. Germline V gene data show CDR1 as SEHNR and CDR2 as FQNEAQ (reference sequence). The ends were cut back, 1 base at V and 5 bases at J, with 6 bases in the middle.

The J gene is TRBJ2-1, the V gene TRBV29-1; 8 bases line up with TRBD2. The V and J ends lost 3 bases and 8 bases, in that order; junction bases with no gene match: 9. This CDR3 is built from 14 residues. CDR1 is SQVTM, CDR2 ANQGSEA, per germline. The CDR3 coding sequence is TGCAGCGTTGAGGTGAGCGGGAGAGCCGATGAGCAGTTCTTC. Its translation is CSVEVSGRADEQFF.

The chain's CDR3 is CASNIRLAGVGELFF. CDR3 in DNA: TGTGCCAGCAATATCAGACTAGCGGGGGTTGGGGAGCTGTTTTTT. The chain joins TRBV7-2 to TRBJ2-2; TRBD2 aligns across 12 bases. Unmatched junction bases numbered 8, after V lost 7 bases and J lost 8 bases. CDR1 is SGHTA, CDR2 FQGNSA, per germline. This CDR3 is 15 amino acids long.

This clone was detected only a few times. V gene TRBV30 combines with J gene TRBJ2-5; 7 bases fit TRBD1. Germline V gene data show CDR1 as GTSNPN and CDR2 as SVGIG (reference sequence). There are 14 residues in the CDR3. CDR3 coding DNA: TGTGCGAGAAAAGGGGGCCCCTTGATGGAGACCCAGTACTTC. Encoded protein: CARKGGPLMETQYF.

The V gene is TRBV27, the J gene TRBJ2-1, with D tentatively TRBD2 (5 bases). Per germline, CDR1 MNHEY and CDR2 SMNVEV (reference sequence). The CDR3 has 16 amino acids. Between the trimmed V and J ends, which lost 5 bases and 3 bases, there was a span of 17 bases. The CDR3 protein is CASSPPTSRVYNEQFF. In DNA, the CDR3 is TGTGCCAGCAGTCCCCCCACTAGTAGGGTCTACAATGAGCAGTTCTTC.

The CDR3 sequence is CASSNPRVFTDTQYF. Here the CDR3 DNA reads TGTGCCAGTAGTAACCCCCGGGTCTTCACAGATACGCAGTATTTT. The rearrangement joins TRBV19 to TRBJ2-3; D is undetermined. The CDR3 has 15 residues. Per the germline V gene, CDR1 is LNHDA and CDR2 is SQIVND (reference sequence). V lost 4 bases to trimming and J lost 2 bases, with 13 bases between them.

The chain couples TRBV9 to TRBJ1-2; tentatively, D is TRBD1 (6 bases). Germline loops: CDR1 SGDLS, CDR2 YYNGEE. Between the trimmed V and J ends, which lost 1 base and 7 bases, there was a span of 23 bases. This CDR3 contains 17 residues. The CDR3 protein is CASSVYSSRGGAGGYTF. CDR3 DNA: TGTGCCAGCAGCGTATACTCATCGCGGGGGGGGGCGGGTGGCTACACCTTC.

The chain joins TRBV27 to TRBJ2-5; tentatively, D is TRBD1 (5 bases). The J call is doubtful: the DNA matches TRBJ2-7 better. Germline CDR1 MNHEY, CDR2 SMNVEV (reference sequence). CDR3 length: 12 amino acids. CDR3 bases: TGTGCCAGCATGGGGCTCACGTACGAGCAGTACTTC. Translating it yields CASMGLTYEQYF.

The chain recombines TRBV9 with TRBJ1-1; the match to TRBD1 covers 8 bases. V trimming: 8 bases; J trimming: 5 bases; junction bases outside the gene matches: 8. CDR1 SGDLS and CDR2 YYNGEE come from the germline V gene. The CDR3 is 13 amino acids. DNA for the CDR3: TGTGCCAGTAAGGAACAGGGGGGGACTGAAGCTTTCTTT. This encodes CASKEQGGTEAFF.

Only a few counts were recorded for this clone. The rearrangement joins TRBV7-2 to TRBJ1-1; 9 positions agree with TRBD1. J lost 5 bases, V lost 4 bases, and 5 bases had no gene match. CDR1 is SGHTA, CDR2 FQGNSA, per germline. This CDR3 is 14 amino acids long. The CDR3 is CASSWTGVGTEAFF. CDR3 bases: TGTGCCAGCAGCTGGACAGGGGTTGGGACTGAAGCTTTCTTT.

The CDR3 reads CASSGHRDTPNYGYTF. CDR3 in DNA: TGTGCCAGCAGTGGCCACAGGGACACTCCTAACTATGGCTACACCTTC. The V and J genes are TRBV6-4 and TRBJ1-2; possibly TRBD1 for D (6 bases). Germline assignment: CDR1 MRHNA and CDR2 SNTAGT. The CDR3 is 16 residues long. Trimming shortened V by 4 bases and J by 0 bases, and 15 bases separated the two germline ends.

V is TRBV15 and J is TRBJ2-5, with D possibly being TRBD2 (6 bases). CDR1 is LNHNV and CDR2 is YYDKDF in the germline V gene (reference sequence). V was cut by 1 base and J by 4 bases, with 10 bases left in between. The CDR3 sequence is 14 residues long. In DNA, the CDR3 is TGTGCCACCAGCAGAGTTGGGGGAGGAGAGACCCAGTACTTC. The encoded protein is CATSRVGGGETQYF.

This sequence joins TRBV7-3 and TRBJ2-1; perhaps TRBD2 as D (6 bases). The germline V and J ends were trimmed by 0 bases and 4 bases, with 7 bases remaining between them. The CDR3 covers 14 residues. Germline CDR1 is SGHTA and CDR2 is FQGTGA. CDR3 protein: CASSLTAGYNEQFF. The CDR3 region has the DNA TGTGCCAGCAGCTTAACTGCGGGGTACAATGAGCAGTTCTTC.

V usage is TRBV14 and J usage is TRBJ2-1; D might be TRBD2 (5 bases). Per the germline V gene, CDR1 is SGHDN and CDR2 is FVKESK. This CDR3 has 13 residues. V was trimmed by 5 bases and J by 12 bases, leaving 17 bases between them. CDR3 DNA: TGTGCCAGCAGCGGCCACCCGGCGGGTGTGCAGTTCTTC. It translates to CASSGHPAGVQFF.

The CDR3 region is CASSPSGTGVRDREQFF. CDR3 DNA sequence: TGTGCCAGCAGCCCGTCCGGGACAGGGGTCCGGGATCGTGAGCAGTTCTTC. This chain connects TRBV7-9 to TRBJ2-1, with TRBD1 matching 10 bases. V shed 5 bases, J shed 9 bases, and the junction held 16 bases outside the gene matches. Germline CDR1 SEHNR, CDR2 FQNEAQ (reference sequence). This CDR3 is built from 17 residues.

The chain uses TRBV6-1 and TRBJ1-1, with D uncertain. This CDR3 is 16 amino acids long. Between the trimmed V and J ends, which lost 1 base and 3 bases, there was a span of 15 bases. Germline loops: CDR1 MNHNS, CDR2 SASEGT. CDR3 residues: CASSEVEGSTDTEAFF. CDR3 DNA: TGTGCCAGCAGTGAAGTAGAGGGTAGTACGGACACTGAAGCTTTCTTT.

J is TRBJ2-3 and V is TRBV27; D is ambiguous. CDR3 length: 14 residues. Germline V CDR1 and CDR2: MNHEY, SMNVEV (reference sequence). V lost 6 bases and J lost 6, with 16 bases in between. The CDR3 protein is CASSPNGPLDTQYF. The CDR3 DNA is TGTGCCAGCAGCCCTAATGGGCCCTTGGATACGCAGTATTTT.

Worth noting for this clone: Germline is not matched at one junction end, which may reflect a read error. This chain uses TRBV2 with TRBJ1-2; a possible D gene is TRBD1 (6 bases). CDR3 size: 14 residues. Germline V gene data show CDR1 as SNHLY and CDR2 as FYNNEI. This CDR3 reads CASSVRGDRPRVGF. CDR3 DNA sequence: TGTGCCAGCAGTGTTCGCGGAGACAGGCCCAGAGTAGGCTTC.

The rearrangement uses TRBV28 and TRBJ2-1, with TRBD2 matching 10 bases. Germline trimming cut 5 bases from V and 8 bases from J; bases unmatched to any gene: 12. Germline values: CDR1 MDHEN, CDR2 SYDVKM. The CDR3 has 16 residues. The CDR3 sequence is CASSTWTSGSGDEQFF. CDR3 in DNA: TGTGCCAGCAGTACCTGGACTAGCGGTTCTGGGGATGAGCAGTTCTTC.

V gene TRBV6-1 combines with J gene TRBJ1-1; maybe TRBD1 (5 bases). This CDR3 has 14 amino acids. From germline, CDR1 is MNHNS and CDR2 SASEGT. V was pared by 7 bases and J by 0 bases, with 12 bases between. Written as DNA, the CDR3 is TGTGCCAGCAATTTAGGGGTCATGAACACTGAAGCTTTCTTT. Its protein is CASNLGVMNTEAFF.